This entry lists 9 T cell receptor beta chains sequenced from one sample in a study of T cell changes during pregnancy in multiple sclerosis. Using immunoSEQ multiplex PCR, the repertoire was profiled, and TCRdb retains in-frame clones only, with some absent. The sample records 25,000 to 35,000 clones, roughly nine tenths being singletons. The sequenced sample was CD8+ T cells from peripheral blood mononuclear cells, obtained in the second trimester of pregnancy. The source is a female donor with multiple sclerosis, enrolled in a pregnancy study.

J is TRBJ2-2 and V is TRBV28, with 13 bases that match TRBD2. V gave up 7 bases and J gave up 0 bases; unmatched junction bases: 8. CDR1 and CDR2 (germline): MDHEN, SYDVKM. This CDR3 contains 18 residues. In nucleotides, the CDR3 is TGTGCCAGCACTCCGACTAGCGGGGGGACTACGAACACCGGGGAGCTGTTTTTT. Translated: CASTPTSGGTTNTGELFF.

J is TRBJ1-1 and V is TRBV27, with 7 positions matching TRBD1. From germline, CDR1 is MNHEY and CDR2 SMNVEV (reference sequence). V shed 2 bases and J 4 bases; nucleotides not matched to a gene: 1. The CDR3 contains 13 residues. This CDR3 reads CASSLGTATEAFF. The CDR3 bases are TGTGCCAGCAGTTTAGGGACAGCCACTGAAGCTTTCTTT.

The chain uses TRBV5-4 and TRBJ2-7; 9 bases line up with TRBD2. Germline V lookup: CDR1 SGHNT, CDR2 YYREEE (reference sequence). The CDR3 length is 16 residues. J gave up 0 bases and V 0 bases, and 4 bases lay outside the gene matches. The CDR3 here is CASSLVLAGLSYEQYF. The CDR3 DNA follows: TGTGCCAGCAGCTTGGTGCTAGCGGGACTCTCCTACGAGCAGTACTTC.

The chain joins TRBV7-3 to TRBJ2-2, with a possible D match to TRBD2 (7 bases). V gave up 2 bases and J gave up 0 bases, with 10 bases separating them. This CDR3 is 16 amino acids long. The germline gives CDR1 SGHTA, CDR2 FQGTGA. CDR3: CASSLEGGANTGELFF. CDR3 sequence (DNA): TGTGCCAGCAGCTTAGAGGGGGGGGCGAACACCGGGGAGCTGTTTTTT.

The CDR3: CASSPAGRRPYNEQFF. The CDR3 DNA reads as TGCGCCAGCAGCCCTGCCGGACGGAGGCCCTACAATGAGCAGTTCTTC. The chain employs TRBV4-1 and TRBJ2-1; maybe TRBD2 (5 bases). The CDR3 runs 16 residues. CDR1 MGHRA and CDR2 YSYEKL come from the germline V gene. Trimming removed 4 bases at V and 2 bases at J, with 15 bases between.

The CDR3 sequence is CASSRIAGGSYNEQFF. The DNA for the CDR3 is TGTGCCAGCAGCCGCATAGCGGGAGGCTCCTACAATGAGCAGTTCTTC. The J gene is TRBJ2-1, the V gene TRBV7-3; TRBD2 agrees at 10 bases. Trimming cost V 5 bases and J 0 bases; bases outside gene matches: 4. This CDR3 region has 16 residues. Germline lookup yields CDR1 SGHTA and CDR2 FQGTGA.

This chain links TRBV7-2 with TRBJ2-1, with TRBD2 matching 8 bases. Germline lookup yields CDR1 SGHTA and CDR2 FQGNSA. This CDR3 is 14 amino acids long. Losses at the gene ends were 5 bases for V and 8 bases for J; bases not matched to a gene: 8. CDR3 region: CASSDGTRFDEQFF. CDR3 coding DNA: TGTGCCAGCAGCGACGGGACTAGGTTTGATGAGCAGTTCTTC.

V usage is TRBV4-1 and J usage is TRBJ1-5; D possibly corresponds to TRBD1 (6 bases). The CDR3 spans 16 residues. Trimming removed 0 bases at V and 3 bases at J, with 12 bases between. Germline V gives CDR1 MGHRA, CDR2 YSYEKL. CDR3 in amino acids: CASSQEPGAPNQPQHF. CDR3 DNA sequence: TGCGCCAGCAGCCAAGAACCAGGGGCCCCCAATCAGCCCCAGCATTTT.

This clone was found once. The chain carries TRBV5-8 and TRBJ2-3; a possible D gene is TRBD2 (6 bases). CDR3 length: 14 residues. In germline, CDR1 is SGHTS, CDR2 YDEGEE. Trimming left V 1 base short and J 5 bases short, with 11 bases between. DNA of the CDR3: TGTGCCAGCAGCTTGTCGCGGGATGGAGATACGCAGTATTTT. Translating gives CASSLSRDGDTQYF. Together with reference TRBV5-8 and TRBJ2-3, the CDR3 gives the full variable domain: EAGVTQSPTHLIKTRGQQATLRCSPISGHTSVYWYQQALGLGLQFLLWYDEGEERNRGNFPPRFSGRQFPNYSSELNVNALELEDSALYLCASSLSRDGDTQYFGPGTRLTVL.